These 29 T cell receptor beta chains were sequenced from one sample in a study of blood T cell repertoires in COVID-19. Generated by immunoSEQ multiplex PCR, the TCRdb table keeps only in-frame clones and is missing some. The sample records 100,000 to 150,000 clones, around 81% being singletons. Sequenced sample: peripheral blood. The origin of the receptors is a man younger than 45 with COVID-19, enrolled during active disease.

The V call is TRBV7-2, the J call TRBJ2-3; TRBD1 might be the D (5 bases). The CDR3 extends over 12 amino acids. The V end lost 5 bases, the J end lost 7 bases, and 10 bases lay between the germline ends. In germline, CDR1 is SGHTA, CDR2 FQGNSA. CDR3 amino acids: CASSPRVYTQYF. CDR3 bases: TGTGCCAGCAGCCCCAGGGTGTATACGCAGTATTTT.

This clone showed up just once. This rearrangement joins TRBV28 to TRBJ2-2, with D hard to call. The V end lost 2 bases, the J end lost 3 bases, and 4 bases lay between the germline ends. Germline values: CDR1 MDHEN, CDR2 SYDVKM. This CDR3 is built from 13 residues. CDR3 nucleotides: TGTGCCAGCAGTTTACTTTACACCGGGGAGCTGTTTTTT. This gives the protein CASSLLYTGELFF. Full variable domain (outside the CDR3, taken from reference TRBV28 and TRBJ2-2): DVKVTQSSRYLVKRTGEKVFLECVQDMDHENMFWYRQDPGLGLRLIYFSYDVKMKEKGDIPEGYSVSREKKERFSLILESASTNQTSMYLCASSLLYTGELFFGEGSRLTVL.

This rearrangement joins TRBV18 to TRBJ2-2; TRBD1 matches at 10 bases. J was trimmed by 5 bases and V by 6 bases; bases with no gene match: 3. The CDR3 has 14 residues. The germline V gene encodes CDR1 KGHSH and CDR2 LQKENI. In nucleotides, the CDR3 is TGTGCCAGCTCGCCGGGACAGGGGACCGGGGAGCTGTTTTTT. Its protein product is CASSPGQGTGELFF.

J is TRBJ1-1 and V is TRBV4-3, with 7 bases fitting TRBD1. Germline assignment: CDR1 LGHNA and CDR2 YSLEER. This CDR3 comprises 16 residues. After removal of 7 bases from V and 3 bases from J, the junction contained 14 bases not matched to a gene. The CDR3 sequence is CASTESITGADTEAFF. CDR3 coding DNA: TGCGCCAGCACCGAATCCATAACAGGGGCAGACACTGAAGCTTTCTTT.

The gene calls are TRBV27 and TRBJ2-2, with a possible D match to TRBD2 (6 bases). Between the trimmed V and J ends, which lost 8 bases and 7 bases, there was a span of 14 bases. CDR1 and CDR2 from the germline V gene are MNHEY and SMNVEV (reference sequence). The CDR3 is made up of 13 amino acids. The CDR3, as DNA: TGTGCCAGCCCGGGGGAAAGGGGCGGGGAGCTGTTTTTT. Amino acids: CASPGERGGELFF.

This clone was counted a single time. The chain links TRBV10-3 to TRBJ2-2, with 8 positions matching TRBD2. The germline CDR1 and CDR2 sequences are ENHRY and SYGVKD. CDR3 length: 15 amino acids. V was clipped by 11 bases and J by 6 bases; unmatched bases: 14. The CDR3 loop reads CASTRTSNSAGELFF. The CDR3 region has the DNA TGTGCCTCTACCCGGACTAGCAACAGCGCCGGGGAGCTGTTTTTT.

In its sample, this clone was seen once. The CDR3 sequence is CASRVTGTTEAFF. CDR3 nucleotide sequence: TGCGCCAGCAGGGTTACAGGGACCACTGAAGCTTTCTTT. J is TRBJ1-1 and V is TRBV5-1; D possibly corresponds to TRBD1 (6 bases). The CDR3 sequence is 13 residues long. V shed 5 bases and J shed 4 bases, with 12 bases lying between them. CDR1 and CDR2 from the germline V gene are SGHRS and YFSETQ.

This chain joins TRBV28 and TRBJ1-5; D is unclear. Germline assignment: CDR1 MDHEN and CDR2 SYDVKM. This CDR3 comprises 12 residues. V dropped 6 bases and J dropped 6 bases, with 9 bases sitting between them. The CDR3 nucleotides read TGTGCCAGCAGCCCGACGGGTCAGCCCCAGCATTTT. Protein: CASSPTGQPQHF.

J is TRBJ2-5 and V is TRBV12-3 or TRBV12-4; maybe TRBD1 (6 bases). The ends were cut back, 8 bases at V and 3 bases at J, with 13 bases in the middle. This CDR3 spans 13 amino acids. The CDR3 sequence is CASHRTDEETQYF. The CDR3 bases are TGTGCCAGCCACCGGACAGACGAAGAGACCCAGTACTTC.

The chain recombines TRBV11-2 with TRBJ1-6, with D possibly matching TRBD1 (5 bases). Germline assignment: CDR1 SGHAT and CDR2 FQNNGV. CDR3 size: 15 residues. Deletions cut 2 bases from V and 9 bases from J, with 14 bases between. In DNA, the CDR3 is TGTGCCAGCAGCTTAATGCAGGGAGGTGGTTCACCCCTCCACTTT. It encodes CASSLMQGGGSPLHF.

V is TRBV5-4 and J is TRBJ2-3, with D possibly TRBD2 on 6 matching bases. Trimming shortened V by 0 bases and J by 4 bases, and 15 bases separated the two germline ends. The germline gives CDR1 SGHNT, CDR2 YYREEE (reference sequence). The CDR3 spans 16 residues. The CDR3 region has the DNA TGTGCCAGCAGCTTGGGAGCGGGTTTAGGAGCAGATACGCAGTATTTT. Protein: CASSLGAGLGADTQYF.

This CDR3 reads CASSLGTGNNYGYTF. The CDR3, as DNA: TGCGCCAGCAGCTTAGGGACAGGGAATAACTATGGCTACACCTTC. The chain combines TRBV5-1 with TRBJ1-2; TRBD1 aligns across 9 bases. The CDR3 consists of 15 residues. V was clipped by 2 bases and J by 1 base; unmatched bases: 3. CDR1 is SGHRS, CDR2 YFSETQ, per germline. The variable domain in full, with the rest retrieved from reference TRBV5-1 and TRBJ1-2, is KAGVTQTPRYLIKTRGQQVTLSCSPISGHRSVSWYQQTPGQGLQFLFEYFSETQRNKGNFPGRFSGRQFSNSRSEMNVSTLELGDSALYLCASSLGTGNNYGYTFGSGTRLTVV.

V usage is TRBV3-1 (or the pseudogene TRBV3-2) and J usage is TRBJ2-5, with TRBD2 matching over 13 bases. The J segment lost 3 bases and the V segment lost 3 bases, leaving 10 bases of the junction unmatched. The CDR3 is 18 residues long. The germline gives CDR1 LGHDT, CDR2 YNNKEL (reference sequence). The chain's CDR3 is CASSHLSTGLAGKETQYF. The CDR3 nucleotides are TGTGCCAGCAGCCACCTCTCGACGGGACTAGCGGGGAAAGAGACCCAGTACTTC.

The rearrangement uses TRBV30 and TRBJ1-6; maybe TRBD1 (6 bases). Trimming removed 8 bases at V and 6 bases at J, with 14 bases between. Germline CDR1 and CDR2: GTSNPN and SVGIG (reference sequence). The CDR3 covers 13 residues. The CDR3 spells CALRTVFNSPLHF. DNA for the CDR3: TGTGCCCTAAGGACAGTGTTTAATTCACCCCTCCACTTT.

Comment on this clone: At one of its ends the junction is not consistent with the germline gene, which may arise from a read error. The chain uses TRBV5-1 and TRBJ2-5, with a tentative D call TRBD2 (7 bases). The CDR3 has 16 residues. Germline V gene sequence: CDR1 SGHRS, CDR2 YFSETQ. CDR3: CARRKGGGPEIVPQYF. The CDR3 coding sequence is TGCGCCCGCAGAAAAGGGGGGGGGCCCGAAATTGTACCCCAGTACTTC.

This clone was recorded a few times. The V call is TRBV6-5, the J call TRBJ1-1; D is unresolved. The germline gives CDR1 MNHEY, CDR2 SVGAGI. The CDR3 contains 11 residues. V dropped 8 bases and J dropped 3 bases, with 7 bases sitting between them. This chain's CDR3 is CASAEYTEAFF. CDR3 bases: TGTGCCAGCGCGGAGTACACTGAAGCTTTCTTT.

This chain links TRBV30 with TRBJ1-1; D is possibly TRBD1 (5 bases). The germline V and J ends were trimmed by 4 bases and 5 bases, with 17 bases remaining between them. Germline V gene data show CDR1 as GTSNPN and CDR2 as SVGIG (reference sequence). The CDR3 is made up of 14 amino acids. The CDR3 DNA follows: TGTGCCTGGAAGCAGGCTTCAGGGAGGACTGAAGCTTTCTTT. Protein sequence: CAWKQASGRTEAFF.

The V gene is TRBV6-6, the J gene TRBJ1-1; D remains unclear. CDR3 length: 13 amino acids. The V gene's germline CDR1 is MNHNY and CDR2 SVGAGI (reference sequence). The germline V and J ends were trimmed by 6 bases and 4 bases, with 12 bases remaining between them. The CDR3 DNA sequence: TGTGCCAGCAGATATGTAGTCGGCACTGAAGCTTTCTTT. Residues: CASRYVVGTEAFF.

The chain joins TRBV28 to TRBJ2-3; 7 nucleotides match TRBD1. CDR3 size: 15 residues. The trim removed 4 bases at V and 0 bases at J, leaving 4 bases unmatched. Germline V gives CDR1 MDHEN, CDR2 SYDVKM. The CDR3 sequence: CASSSWTGSTDTQYF. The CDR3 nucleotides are TGTGCCAGCAGTTCCTGGACAGGTAGCACAGATACGCAGTATTTT.

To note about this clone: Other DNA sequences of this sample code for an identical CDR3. CDR3 coding DNA: TGTGCCAGCAGTTTCCGGGGAATGAACACTGAAGCTTTCTTT. This gives the protein CASSFRGMNTEAFF. The J gene is TRBJ1-1, the V gene TRBV28, with D unresolved. Trimming took 3 bases from V and 0 from J, leaving 8 bases between them. From germline, CDR1 is MDHEN and CDR2 SYDVKM. The CDR3 spans 14 residues.

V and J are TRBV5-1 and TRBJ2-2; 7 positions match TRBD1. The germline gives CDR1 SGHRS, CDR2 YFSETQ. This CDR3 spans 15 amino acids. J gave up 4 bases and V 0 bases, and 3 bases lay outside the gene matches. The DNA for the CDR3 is TGCGCCAGCAGCTTGGATGGACAGGCCACCGGGGAGCTGTTTTTT. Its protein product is CASSLDGQATGELFF.

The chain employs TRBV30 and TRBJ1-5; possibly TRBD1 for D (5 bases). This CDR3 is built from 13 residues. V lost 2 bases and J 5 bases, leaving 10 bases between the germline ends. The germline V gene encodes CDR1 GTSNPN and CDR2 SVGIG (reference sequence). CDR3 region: CAWSPQGDQPQHF. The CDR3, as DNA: TGTGCCTGGAGTCCCCAGGGTGATCAGCCCCAGCATTTT. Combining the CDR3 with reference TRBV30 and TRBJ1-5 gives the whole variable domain SQTIHQWPATLVQPVGSPLSLECTVEGTSNPNLYWYRQAAGRGLQLLFYSVGIGQISSEVPQNLSASRPQDRQFILSSKKLLLSDSGFYLCAWSPQGDQPQHFGDGTRLSIL.

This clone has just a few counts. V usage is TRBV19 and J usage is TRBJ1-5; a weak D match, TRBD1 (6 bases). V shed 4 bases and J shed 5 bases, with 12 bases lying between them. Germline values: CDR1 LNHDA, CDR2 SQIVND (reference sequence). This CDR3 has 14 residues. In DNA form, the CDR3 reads TGTGCCAGTAGTACAACAGGGCCCCATCAGCCCCAGCATTTT. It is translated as CASSTTGPHQPQHF. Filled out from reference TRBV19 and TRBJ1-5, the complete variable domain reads DGGITQSPKYLFRKEGQNVTLSCEQNLNHDAMYWYRQDPGQGLRLIYYSQIVNDFQKGDIAEGYSVSREKKESFPLTVTSAQKNPTAFYLCASSTTGPHQPQHFGDGTRLSIL.

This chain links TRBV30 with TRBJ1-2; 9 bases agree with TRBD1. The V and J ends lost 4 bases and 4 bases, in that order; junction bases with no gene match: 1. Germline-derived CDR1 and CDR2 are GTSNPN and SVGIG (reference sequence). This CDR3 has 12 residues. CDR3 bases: TGTGCCTGGACGGGACAGGGCTATGGCTACACCTTC. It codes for CAWTGQGYGYTF.

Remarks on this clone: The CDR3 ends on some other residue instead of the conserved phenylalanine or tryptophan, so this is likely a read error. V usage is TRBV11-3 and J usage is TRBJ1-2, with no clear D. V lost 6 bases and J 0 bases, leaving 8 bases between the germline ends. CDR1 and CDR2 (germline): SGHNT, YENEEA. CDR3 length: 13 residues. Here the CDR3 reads CASRSGANYGYTS. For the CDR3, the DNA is TGTGCCAGCAGGTCGGGAGCTAACTATGGCTACACCTCC.

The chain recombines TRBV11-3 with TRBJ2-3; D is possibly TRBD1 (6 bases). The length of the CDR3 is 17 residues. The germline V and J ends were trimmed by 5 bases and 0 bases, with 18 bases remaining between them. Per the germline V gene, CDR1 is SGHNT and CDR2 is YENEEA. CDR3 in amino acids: CASSQGSGGPSTDTQYF. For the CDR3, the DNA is TGTGCCAGCAGCCAGGGGAGTGGGGGACCTAGCACAGATACGCAGTATTTT. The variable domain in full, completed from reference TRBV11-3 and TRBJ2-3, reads EAGVVQSPRYKIIEKKQPVAFWCNPISGHNTLYWYLQNLGQGPELLIRYENEEAVDDSQLPKDRFSAERLKGVDSTLKIQPAELGDSAVYLCASSQGSGGPSTDTQYFGPGTRLTVL.

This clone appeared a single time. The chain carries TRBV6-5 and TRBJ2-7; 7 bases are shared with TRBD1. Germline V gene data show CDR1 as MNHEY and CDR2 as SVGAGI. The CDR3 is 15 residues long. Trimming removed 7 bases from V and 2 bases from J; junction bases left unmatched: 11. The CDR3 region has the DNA TGTGCCAGCACCAAAGCCGGGACAGCGGCCTACGAGCAGTACTTC. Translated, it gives CASTKAGTAAYEQYF.

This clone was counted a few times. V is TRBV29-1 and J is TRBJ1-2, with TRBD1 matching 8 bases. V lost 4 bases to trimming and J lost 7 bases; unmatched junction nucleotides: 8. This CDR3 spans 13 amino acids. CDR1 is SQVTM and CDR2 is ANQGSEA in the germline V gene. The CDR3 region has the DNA TGCAGCGTTGTGGGGCAGGGGGCACGTGGCTACACCTTC. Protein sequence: CSVVGQGARGYTF.

CDR3 bases: TGTGCCAGCAGTGAAGAGGGGGCGAACTATGGCTACACCTTC. As protein: CASSEEGANYGYTF. This chain links TRBV2 with TRBJ1-2; 7 positions match TRBD1. Germline CDR1 SNHLY, CDR2 FYNNEI. The CDR3 covers 14 residues. After removal of 1 base from V and 2 bases from J, the junction contained 1 base not matched to a gene.